This T cell receptor beta chain was sequenced during a study of blood T cell repertoires in COVID-19. V shed 2 bases and J 8 bases; nucleotides not matched to a gene: 6. This CDR3 comprises 15 residues. Germline values: CDR1 MGHRA, CDR2 YSYEKL. Original processing notes: Amplified reference gene primers provided the basis for estimating nucleated cell counts. Sequencing was performed with immunoSEQ multiplex PCR; in TCRdb, only in-frame clones are kept and a portion is missing. The V and J calls and clone size come from that table; D and trimming were worked out from the DNA. The data contain around 140,000 clones, around 83% of them seen just once; the ten biggest clones take up roughly a tenth.

The chain carries TRBV4-1 and TRBJ1-6; 7 bases fit TRBD1. This receptor was obtained from a man aged 55 to 70 with active or convalescent COVID-19. The material sequenced was peripheral blood. In DNA form, the CDR3 reads TGCGCCAGCAGCCAAAGGGGGCAGGGGCATTCACCCCTCCACTTT. Amino acid sequence: CASSQRGQGHSPLHF.